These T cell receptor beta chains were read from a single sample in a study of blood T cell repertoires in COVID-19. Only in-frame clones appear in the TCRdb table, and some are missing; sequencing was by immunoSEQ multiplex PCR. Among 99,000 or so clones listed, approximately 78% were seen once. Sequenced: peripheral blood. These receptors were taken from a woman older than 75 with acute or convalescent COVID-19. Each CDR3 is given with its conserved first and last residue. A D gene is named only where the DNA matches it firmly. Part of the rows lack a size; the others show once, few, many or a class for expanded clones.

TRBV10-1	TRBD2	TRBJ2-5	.	TGCGCCAGCAGTGAGGCGAGAGGCGGGGGGAGAGAGACCCAGTACTTC	CASSEARGGGRETQYF
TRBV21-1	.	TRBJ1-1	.	TGTGCCAGCACCCCACAGGGGAGCACTGAAGCTTTCTTT	CASTPQGSTEAFF
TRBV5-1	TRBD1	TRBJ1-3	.	TGCGCCAGCAGTTCAACAGGGGACTCTGGAAACACCATATATTTT	CASSSTGDSGNTIYF
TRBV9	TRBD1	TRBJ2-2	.	TGTGCCAGCAGTACCGGGACAGGGGGCGCAGTCACCGGGGAGCTGTTTTTT	CASSTGTGGAVTGELFF
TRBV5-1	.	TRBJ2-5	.	TGCGCCAGCACTTCCACGGGCCAAGAGACCCAGTACTTC	CASTSTGQETQYF
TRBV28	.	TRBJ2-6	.	TGTGCCAGCAGTTTAATGACAGGCGTGCACCGCGTCCTGACTTTC	CASSLMTGVHRVLTF
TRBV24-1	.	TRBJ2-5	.	TGTGCCACCAGGGACAGTAGGCGAGAGACCCAGTACTTC	CATRDSRRETQYF
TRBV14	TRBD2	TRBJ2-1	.	TGTGCCAGCAGCCAAGTCGGGACTAGCGGGAGGTTGCGGGCTGAGCAGTTCTTC	CASSQVGTSGRLRAEQFF
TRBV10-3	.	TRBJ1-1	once	TGTGCCATCAGTGAATCAGGTGTGTCTTTCTTT	CAISESGVSFF
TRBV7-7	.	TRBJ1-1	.	TGTGCCAGCAGCTTCGTCCCGGACAGCGGCAATCCCGAGGACTGCACTGAAGCTTTCTTT	CASSFVPDSGNPEDCTEAFF
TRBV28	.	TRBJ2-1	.	TGTGCCAGCAGTACTTTTAGAGTCTCCTACAATGAGCAGTTCTTC	CASSTFRVSYNEQFF
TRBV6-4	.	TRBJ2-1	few	TGTGCCAGCAGTGAGATGGAGACTGTACCAAATGAGCAGTTCTTC	CASSEMETVPNEQFF
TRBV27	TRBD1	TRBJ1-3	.	TGTGCCAGCAGTCCGGACAGGCGTTCTGGAAACACCATATATTTT	CASSPDRRSGNTIYF
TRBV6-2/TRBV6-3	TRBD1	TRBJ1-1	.	TGTGCCAGCAGTGCCCAGGGGGCTGAAGCTTTCTTT	CASSAQGAEAFF
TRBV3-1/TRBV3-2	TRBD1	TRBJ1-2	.	TGTGCCAGCAGCCAAGTAGGGCAGGGGGTTTCTGGCTACACCTTC	CASSQVGQGVSGYTF
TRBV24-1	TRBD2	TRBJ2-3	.	TGTGCCACCCGCGAAACGGGAGGGCAAGATACGCAGTATTTT	CATRETGGQDTQYF
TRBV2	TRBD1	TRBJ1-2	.	TGTGCCAGCAAACAGGGGCTCTATGGCTACACCTTC	CASKQGLYGYTF
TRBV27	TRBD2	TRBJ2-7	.	TGTGCCAGCAGTCCCGGAGGGAGGGTCGAGCAGTACTTC	CASSPGGRVEQYF
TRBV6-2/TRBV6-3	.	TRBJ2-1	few	TGTGCCAGCAGTTTTAGCGGCAATGAGCAGTTCTTC	CASSFSGNEQFF
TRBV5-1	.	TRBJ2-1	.	TGCGCCAGCAGGGTGGGGCTAGGAAGCTCCTACAATGAGCAGTTCTTC	CASRVGLGSSYNEQFF
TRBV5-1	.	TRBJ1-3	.	TGCGCCAGCAGCTTGGAGCGAAGATCCGGAAACACCATATATTTT	CASSLERRSGNTIYF
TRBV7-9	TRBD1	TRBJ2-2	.	TGTGCCAGCAGCCCGACAGGGTATGGCGGGGAGCTGTTTTTT	CASSPTGYGGELFF
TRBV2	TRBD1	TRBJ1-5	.	TGTGCCAGCAGTGGGACAGGGGGCACGGGGAGCAATCAGCCCCAGCATTTT	CASSGTGGTGSNQPQHF
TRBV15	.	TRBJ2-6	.	TGTGCCACCAGCAGAGCTTTAGGGGGTTCAGGGGCCAACGTCCTGACTTTC	CATSRALGGSGANVLTF
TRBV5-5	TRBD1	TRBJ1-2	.	TGTGCCAGCAGCTTATCGGGACAGAACTATGGCTACACCTTC	CASSLSGQNYGYTF